This record concerns one T cell receptor beta chain sequence. The target antigen is unknown. This specimen belongs to a study of cytomegalovirus exposure and HLA in healthy donors. Overall study findings and caveats: In vitro, three CMV-associated chains proved specific for CMV antigens. Most subjects had HLA-A and HLA-B alleles reportedly predicted accurately by TCR beta sequences. 16,951 TCR beta sequences were associated with HLA alleles at 0.05 false discovery rate in a later analysis. A later analysis linked a missense variant in DCLRE1C to the trimming of TCR beta V and J genes.

The primer mix had 60 Vbeta and 13 Jbeta primers. Clones were read by immunoSEQ multiplex PCR, and TCRdb kept only the in-frame ones, dropping some. The data hold 140,000 or so clones, with roughly 80% observed a single time. After removal of 2 bases from V and 9 bases from J, the junction contained 11 bases not matched to a gene. Germline V gives CDR1 SGDLS, CDR2 YYNGEE. CDR3 size: 16 residues. The sequence came from a female donor in good health and CMV-seronegative. V and J are TRBV9 and TRBJ2-1; TRBD2 aligns across 10 bases. Sequenced material: PBMCs. The CDR3 region is CASSVGLAGDWSEQFF. The DNA of the CDR3 is TGTGCCAGCAGCGTCGGGCTAGCGGGAGATTGGAGTGAGCAGTTCTTC.